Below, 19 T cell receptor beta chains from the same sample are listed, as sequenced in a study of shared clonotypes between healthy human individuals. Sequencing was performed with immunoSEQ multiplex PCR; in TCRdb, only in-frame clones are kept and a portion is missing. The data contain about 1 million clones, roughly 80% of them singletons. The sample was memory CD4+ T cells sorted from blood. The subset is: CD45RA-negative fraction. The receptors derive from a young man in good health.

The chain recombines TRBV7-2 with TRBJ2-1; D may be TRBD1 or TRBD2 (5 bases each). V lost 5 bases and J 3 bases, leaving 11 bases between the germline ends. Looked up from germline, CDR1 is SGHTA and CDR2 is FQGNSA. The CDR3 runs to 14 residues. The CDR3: CASSTTGGYNEQFF. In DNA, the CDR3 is TGTGCCAGCAGCACCACTGGGGGCTACAATGAGCAGTTCTTC.

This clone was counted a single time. In nucleotides, the CDR3 is TGCGCCAGCAGCTTGTTGGGGGGCCCCATGGATGGCTACACCTTC. Its translation: CASSLLGGPMDGYTF. The chain recombines TRBV5-1 with TRBJ1-2, with D tentatively TRBD1 (6 bases). Germline V gene data show CDR1 as SGHRS and CDR2 as YFSETQ. CDR3 size: 15 residues. Trimming pared 1 base from V and 6 bases from J, leaving 16 bases between. The full variable domain, in which reference TRBV5-1 and TRBJ1-2 provide the parts outside the CDR3, is KAGVTQTPRYLIKTRGQQVTLSCSPISGHRSVSWYQQTPGQGLQFLFEYFSETQRNKGNFPGRFSGRQFSNSRSEMNVSTLELGDSALYLCASSLLGGPMDGYTFGSGTRLTVV.

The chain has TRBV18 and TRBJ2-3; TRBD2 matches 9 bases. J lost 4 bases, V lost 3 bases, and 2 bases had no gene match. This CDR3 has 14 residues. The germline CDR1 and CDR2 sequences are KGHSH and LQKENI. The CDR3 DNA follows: TGTGCCAGCTCACCTAGCGGGAGAGCAGATACGCAGTATTTT. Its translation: CASSPSGRADTQYF. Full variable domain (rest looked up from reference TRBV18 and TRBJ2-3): NAGVMQNPRHLVRRRGQEARLRCSPMKGHSHVYWYRQLPEEGLKFMVYLQKENIIDESGMPKERFSAEFPKEGPSILRIQQVVRGDSAAYFCASSPSGRADTQYFGPGTRLTVL.

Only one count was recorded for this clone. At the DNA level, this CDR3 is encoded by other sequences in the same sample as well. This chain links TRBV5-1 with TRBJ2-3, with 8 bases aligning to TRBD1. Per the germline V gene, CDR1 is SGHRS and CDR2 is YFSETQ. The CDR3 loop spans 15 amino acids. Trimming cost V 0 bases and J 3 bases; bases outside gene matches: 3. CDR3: CASSLAGDRTDTQYF. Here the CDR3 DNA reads TGCGCCAGCAGCTTGGCAGGGGACAGGACAGATACGCAGTATTTT.

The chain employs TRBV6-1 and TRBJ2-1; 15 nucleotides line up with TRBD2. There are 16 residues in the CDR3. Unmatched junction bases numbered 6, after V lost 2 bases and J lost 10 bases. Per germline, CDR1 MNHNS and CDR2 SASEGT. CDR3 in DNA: TGTGCCAGCAGTGAACTCGGACTAGCGGGGGGGCGCGAGCAGTTCTTC. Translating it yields CASSELGLAGGREQFF.

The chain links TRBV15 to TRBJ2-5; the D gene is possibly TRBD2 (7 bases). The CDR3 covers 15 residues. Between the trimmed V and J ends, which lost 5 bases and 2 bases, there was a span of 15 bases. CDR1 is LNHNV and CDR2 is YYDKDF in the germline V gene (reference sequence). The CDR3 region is CATSLGGGQQETQYF. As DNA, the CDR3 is TGTGCCACCAGCTTGGGAGGGGGACAACAAGAGACCCAGTACTTC.

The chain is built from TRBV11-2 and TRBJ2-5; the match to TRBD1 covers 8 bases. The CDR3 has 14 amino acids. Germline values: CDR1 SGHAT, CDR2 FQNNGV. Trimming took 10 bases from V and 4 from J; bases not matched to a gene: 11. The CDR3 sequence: CATRPGTGGETQYF. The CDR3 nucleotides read TGTGCCACCCGCCCCGGGACAGGCGGAGAGACCCAGTACTTC.

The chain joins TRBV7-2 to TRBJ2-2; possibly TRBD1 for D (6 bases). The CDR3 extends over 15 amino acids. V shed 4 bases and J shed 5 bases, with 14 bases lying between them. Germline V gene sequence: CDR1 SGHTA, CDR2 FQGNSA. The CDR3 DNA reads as TGTGCCAGCAGCTACCGGACAGCTAAGACCGGGGAGCTGTTTTTT. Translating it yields CASSYRTAKTGELFF. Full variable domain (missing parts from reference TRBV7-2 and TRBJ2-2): GAGVSQSPSNKVTEKGKDVELRCDPISGHTALYWYRQSLGQGLEFLIYFQGNSAPDKSGLPSDRFSAERTGGSVSTLTIQRTQQEDSAVYLCASSYRTAKTGELFFGEGSRLTVL.

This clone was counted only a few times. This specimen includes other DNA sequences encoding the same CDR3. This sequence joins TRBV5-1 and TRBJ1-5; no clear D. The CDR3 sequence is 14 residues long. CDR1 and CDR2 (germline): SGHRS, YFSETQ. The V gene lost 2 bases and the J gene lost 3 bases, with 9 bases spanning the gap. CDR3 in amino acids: CASSLDGDNQPQHF. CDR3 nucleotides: TGCGCCAGCAGCTTAGACGGGGACAATCAGCCCCAGCATTTT.

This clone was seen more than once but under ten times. CDR3 protein: CASTEGGVYGYTF. The DNA of the CDR3 is TGTGCCAGCACCGAGGGGGGAGTCTATGGCTACACCTTC. The V and J genes are TRBV6-1 and TRBJ1-2; D might be TRBD1 (6 bases). Germline values: CDR1 MNHNS, CDR2 SASEGT. V was pared by 7 bases and J by 4 bases, with 13 bases between. The CDR3 consists of 13 residues.

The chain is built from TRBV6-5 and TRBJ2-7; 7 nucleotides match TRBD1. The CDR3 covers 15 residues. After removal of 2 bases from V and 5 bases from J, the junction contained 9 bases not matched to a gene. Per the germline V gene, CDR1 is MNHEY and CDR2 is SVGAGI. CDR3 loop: CASSYSLTGIHEQYF. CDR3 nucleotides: TGTGCCAGCAGTTACAGTCTGACAGGGATACACGAGCAGTACTTC.

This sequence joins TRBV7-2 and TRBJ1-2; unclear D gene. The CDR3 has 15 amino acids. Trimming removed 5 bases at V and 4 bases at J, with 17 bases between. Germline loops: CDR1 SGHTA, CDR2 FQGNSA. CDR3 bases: TGTGCCAGCAGCCCGTCGTTCCTCCCTGGCTATGGCTACACCTTC. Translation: CASSPSFLPGYGYTF. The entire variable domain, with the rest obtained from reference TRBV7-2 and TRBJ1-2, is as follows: GAGVSQSPSNKVTEKGKDVELRCDPISGHTALYWYRQSLGQGLEFLIYFQGNSAPDKSGLPSDRFSAERTGGSVSTLTIQRTQQEDSAVYLCASSPSFLPGYGYTFGSGTRLTVV.

The CDR3 here is CASSPKTGSDTEAFF. DNA for the CDR3: TGCGCCAGCAGCCCAAAGACAGGGTCGGACACTGAAGCTTTCTTT. The V call is TRBV5-1, the J call TRBJ1-1; 7 bases agree with TRBD1. The length of the CDR3 is 15 residues. V lost 4 bases and J lost 3; bases outside the gene matches: 9. Germline assignment: CDR1 SGHRS and CDR2 YFSETQ.

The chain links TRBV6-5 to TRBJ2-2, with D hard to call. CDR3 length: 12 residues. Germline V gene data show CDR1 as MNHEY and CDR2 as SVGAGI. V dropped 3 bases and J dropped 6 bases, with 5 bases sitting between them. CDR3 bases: TGTGCCAGCAGTTATCGATCCGGGGAGCTGTTTTTT. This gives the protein CASSYRSGELFF.

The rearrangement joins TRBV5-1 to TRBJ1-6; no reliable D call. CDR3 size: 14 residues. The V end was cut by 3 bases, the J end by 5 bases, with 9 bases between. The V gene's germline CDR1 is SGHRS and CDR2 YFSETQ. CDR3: CASSSGVNNSPLHF. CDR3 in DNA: TGCGCCAGCAGCTCCGGGGTTAATAATTCACCCCTCCACTTT.

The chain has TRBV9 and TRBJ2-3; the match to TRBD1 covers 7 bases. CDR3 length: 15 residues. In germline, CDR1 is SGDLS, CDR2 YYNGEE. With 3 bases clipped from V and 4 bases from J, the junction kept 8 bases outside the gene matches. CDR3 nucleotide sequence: TGTGCCAGCAGCGCAGGGGGACGCCAGGCAGATACGCAGTATTTT. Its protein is CASSAGGRQADTQYF.

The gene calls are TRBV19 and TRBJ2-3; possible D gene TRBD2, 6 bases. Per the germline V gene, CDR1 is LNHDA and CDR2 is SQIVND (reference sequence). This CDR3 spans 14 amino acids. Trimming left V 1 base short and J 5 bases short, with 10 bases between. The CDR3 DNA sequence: TGTGCCAGTAGTATAGCGGGAGTTCAAGATACGCAGTATTTT. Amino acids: CASSIAGVQDTQYF.

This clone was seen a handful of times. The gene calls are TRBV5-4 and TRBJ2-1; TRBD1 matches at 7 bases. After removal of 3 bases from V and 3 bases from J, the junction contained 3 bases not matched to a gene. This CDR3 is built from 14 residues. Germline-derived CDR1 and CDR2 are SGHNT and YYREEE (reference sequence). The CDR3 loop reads CASSSRQGYNEQFF. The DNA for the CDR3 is TGTGCCAGCAGCTCCCGACAGGGCTACAATGAGCAGTTCTTC. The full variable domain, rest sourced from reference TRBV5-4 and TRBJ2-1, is ETGVTQSPTHLIKTRGQQVTLRCSSQSGHNTVSWYQQALGQGPQFIFQYYREEENGRGNFPPRFSGLQFPNYSSELNVNALELDDSALYLCASSSRQGYNEQFFGPGTRLTVL.

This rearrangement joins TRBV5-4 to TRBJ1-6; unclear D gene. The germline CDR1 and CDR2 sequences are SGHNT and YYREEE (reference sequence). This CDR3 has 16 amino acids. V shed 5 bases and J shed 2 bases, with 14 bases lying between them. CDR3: CASSLAGSTYNSPLHF. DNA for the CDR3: TGTGCCAGCAGTCTGGCTGGTTCGACCTATAATTCACCCCTCCACTTT. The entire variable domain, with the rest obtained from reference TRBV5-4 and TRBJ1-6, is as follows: ETGVTQSPTHLIKTRGQQVTLRCSSQSGHNTVSWYQQALGQGPQFIFQYYREEENGRGNFPPRFSGLQFPNYSSELNVNALELDDSALYLCASSLAGSTYNSPLHFGNGTRLTVT.